A single sample is the source of the 8 T cell receptor beta chains below, sequenced in a study of identical twins (dated by TCRdb to 2016 to 2017). Library preparation was by 5' RACE. Sequenced on an Illumina HiSeq 2000. TCRdb reworked the public reads: Q25 trimming with fastp, MiXCR clone assembly, productive beta chains retained. Each CDR3 protein gets just one entry, which takes the most common genes and DNA from the rows behind it. This sample holds 510,000 or so distinct CDR3 sequences; roughly 15% were observed only once. The ten top clones hold roughly 0.44% of the sample. The same sample was also used in a study of yellow fever vaccine responses in identical twins.

The specimen was CD4+ T cells sorted from blood. The receptor set was obtained from a young woman in good health.

In this sample, this clonotype turned up a few times. The rearrangement links TRBV12-3 or TRBV12-4 to TRBJ1-4, with unresolved D. This CDR3 contains 14 residues. Trimming took 5 bases from V and 5 from J, leaving 12 bases between them. This CDR3 is CASSLTWANEKLFF. In DNA, the CDR3 is TGTGCCAGCAGTCTCACATGGGCGAATGAAAAACTGTTTTTT.

The chain links TRBV24-1 to TRBJ2-5; no reliable D call. V lost 4 bases and J lost 4, with 15 bases in between. CDR3 size: 15 residues. The germline V gene encodes CDR1 KGHDR and CDR2 SFDVKD. The CDR3 DNA sequence: TGTGCCACCAGTGACAATGACCGAGAGCGAGAGACCCAGTACTTC. Amino acids: CATSDNDRERETQYF.

This clonotype was seen a handful of times. The gene calls are TRBV15 and TRBJ1-2, with D perhaps matching TRBD1 (6 bases). V was clipped by 0 bases and J by 4 bases, with 15 bases between them. This CDR3 is built from 16 residues. Per germline, CDR1 LNHNV and CDR2 YYDKDF (reference sequence). The CDR3 region has the DNA TGTGCCACCAGCAGAGAGAAGACAGGAGTTACCTATGGCTACACCTTC. This gives the protein CATSREKTGVTYGYTF.

V and J are TRBV5-6 and TRBJ2-3; no firm D call. Germline V CDR1 and CDR2: SGHDT, YYEEEE. Trimming left V 4 bases short and J 5 bases short, with 8 bases between. CDR3 size: 12 residues. The CDR3 region has the DNA TGTGCCAGCAGCCAAGATCTAGATACGCAGTATTTT. Translated, it gives CASSQDLDTQYF.

This clonotype was recorded only once. The gene calls are TRBV7-8 and TRBJ2-7; a weak D match, TRBD1 (6 bases). This CDR3 comprises 15 residues. Trimming took off 5 bases at V and 2 bases at J, with 16 bases between the two ends. The germline gives CDR1 SGHVS, CDR2 FQNEAQ. The CDR3 DNA follows: TGTGCCAGCAGCCGTACTACAGGGACCCCCTACGAGCAGTACTTC. Translated: CASSRTTGTPYEQYF.

The sample holds a few counts of this clonotype. The V and J genes are TRBV20-1 and TRBJ2-1, with D possibly being TRBD2 (7 bases). The V and J ends lost 2 bases and 10 bases respectively, with 18 bases between them. Per the germline V gene, CDR1 is DFQATT and CDR2 is SNEGSKA (reference sequence). The CDR3 is 14 amino acids. Here the CDR3 DNA reads TGCAGTGCTAGAAACGGGGGGCCCCGGGGGGAGCAGTTCTTC. Translating gives CSARNGGPRGEQFF.

This clonotype was picked up a small number of times. This chain uses TRBV6-6 with TRBJ2-5; 8 bases match TRBD2. V trimming: 6 bases; J trimming: 5 bases; junction bases outside the gene matches: 5. This CDR3 comprises 13 residues. Germline V gene sequence: CDR1 MNHNY, CDR2 SVGAGI (reference sequence). The CDR3 DNA reads as TGTGCCAGCAGAATAGCGGGGAGGGAGACCCAGTACTTC. Protein product: CASRIAGRETQYF.

The chain uses TRBV29-1 and TRBJ1-5; 7 bases are shared with TRBD1. Unmatched junction bases numbered 7, after V lost 2 bases and J lost 0 bases. This CDR3 region has 16 residues. In germline, CDR1 is SQVTM, CDR2 ANQGSEA. CDR3 nucleotides: TGCAGCGTTGAACTCCGGGACAGCTATAGCAATCAGCCCCAGCATTTT. It yields the protein CSVELRDSYSNQPQHF.